A single sample is the source of the 26 T cell receptor beta chains below, sequenced in a study of Ad26.COV2.S vaccination and SARS-CoV-2 variants. TCRdb keeps only in-frame clones here, not all; method: immunoSEQ multiplex PCR. The data hold 450,000 to 550,000 clones, with 80% to 90% observed a single time. Indicated treatment: 15 to 20 received Ad26.COV2.S at low or high dose, single or two shots; about 5 received placebo; per-sample allocation not given. Sample collection was performed on day 63 after the first vaccine or placebo injection. Sample: peripheral blood, taken in a trial of Ad26.COV2.S vaccine versus placebo. These receptors came from a person aged 18-65 years who received the Ad26.COV2.S COVID-19 vaccine or a placebo.

The chain recombines TRBV7-2 with TRBJ2-5, with a weak D call TRBD1 (5 bases). The V gene's germline CDR1 is SGHTA and CDR2 FQGNSA. The CDR3 covers 13 residues. V lost 5 bases and J lost 7, with 14 bases in between. CDR3 DNA sequence: TGTGCCAGCAGCCCATTGCAGGGCGGGACCCAGTACTTC. It specifies CASSPLQGGTQYF.

This clone was found many times. The J gene is TRBJ1-2, the V gene TRBV6-2 or TRBV6-3, with D possibly matching TRBD1 (5 bases). V lost 0 bases and J 12 bases, leaving 14 bases between the germline ends. Germline V gene data show CDR1 as MNHEY and CDR2 as SVGEGT. The CDR3 contains 13 residues. CDR3 in DNA: TGTGCCAGCAGTTACTCGACAGCCCCCTTGAACACCTTC. Its protein is CASSYSTAPLNTF.

The chain couples TRBV15 to TRBJ1-5, with TRBD1 identical over 11 bases. CDR1 and CDR2 (germline): LNHNV, YYDKDF (reference sequence). V lost 3 bases and J lost 2; bases outside the gene matches: 6. The CDR3 is 17 amino acids. The chain's CDR3 is CATSSKGTGGGNQPQHF. The CDR3 DNA follows: TGTGCCACCAGCAGTAAGGGGACAGGGGGAGGCAATCAGCCCCAGCATTTT. The complete variable domain, with remaining parts taken from reference TRBV15 and TRBJ1-5, reads DAMVIQNPRYQVTQFGKPVTLSCSQTLNHNVMYWYQQKSSQAPKLLFHYYDKDFNNEADTPDNFQSRRPNTSFCFLDIRSPGLGDTAMYLCATSSKGTGGGNQPQHFGDGTRLSIL.

Turning to this clone: Other nucleotide sequences from this sample produce the same CDR3. This chain uses TRBV7-2 with TRBJ2-2; D remains unclear. The CDR3 sequence is 14 residues long. The V end lost 2 bases, the J end lost 1 base, and 5 bases lay between the germline ends. Germline V gene sequence: CDR1 SGHTA, CDR2 FQGNSA. The chain's CDR3 is CASSLSRNTGELFF. The CDR3 DNA reads as TGTGCCAGCAGCTTATCCAGGAACACCGGGGAGCTGTTTTTT. The full variable domain, its missing parts supplied by reference TRBV7-2 and TRBJ2-2, is GAGVSQSPSNKVTEKGKDVELRCDPISGHTALYWYRQSLGQGLEFLIYFQGNSAPDKSGLPSDRFSAERTGGSVSTLTIQRTQQEDSAVYLCASSLSRNTGELFFGEGSRLTVL.

The J gene is TRBJ2-5, the V gene TRBV6-5, with D hard to call. Germline V lookup: CDR1 MNHEY, CDR2 SVGAGI. This CDR3 contains 14 residues. With 3 bases removed from V and 3 bases from J, the gap between germline ends came to 11 bases. The CDR3 sequence: CASSYLAREETQYF. CDR3 sequence (DNA): TGTGCCAGCAGTTATCTTGCCAGAGAAGAGACCCAGTACTTC.

The chain couples TRBV9 to TRBJ2-7, with D perhaps TRBD2 (6 bases). The CDR3 length is 15 residues. CDR1 is SGDLS, CDR2 YYNGEE, per germline. V lost 0 bases and J 1 base, leaving 11 bases between the germline ends. The CDR3 loop is CASSVGPGDSYEQYF. CDR3 in DNA: TGTGCCAGCAGCGTAGGGCCGGGGGATTCCTACGAGCAGTACTTC.

V is TRBV3-1 (or the pseudogene TRBV3-2) and J is TRBJ2-7; no definite D call. Germline V gene data show CDR1 as LGHDT and CDR2 as YNNKEL (reference sequence). The CDR3 runs 20 residues. Trimming stripped 0 bases from V and 3 bases from J, with 27 bases between. As DNA, the CDR3 is TGTGCCAGCAGCCAAGAGGGTGCCGGCAGGTCTCCTATGAAGGGCTACGAGCAGTACTTC. Translating it yields CASSQEGAGRSPMKGYEQYF.

The chain recombines TRBV6-5 with TRBJ1-2; D ambiguous. Germline-derived CDR1 and CDR2 are MNHEY and SVGAGI. The CDR3 runs 13 residues. V shed 6 bases and J shed 1 base, with 9 bases lying between them. The CDR3 spells CASSSDYNYGYTF. CDR3 coding DNA: TGTGCCAGCAGCTCTGACTATAACTATGGCTACACCTTC.

The rearrangement joins TRBV27 to TRBJ2-6; 9 bases are shared with TRBD1. This CDR3 comprises 18 residues. Unmatched junction bases numbered 12, after V lost 5 bases and J lost 4 bases. Germline V lookup: CDR1 MNHEY, CDR2 SMNVEV (reference sequence). The CDR3 spells CASSAITGGGSGANVLTF. The CDR3 DNA follows: TGTGCCAGCAGTGCTATTACAGGGGGCGGCTCAGGGGCCAACGTCCTGACTTTC.

The chain combines TRBV28 with TRBJ2-2; 7 bases agree with TRBD2. Germline values: CDR1 MDHEN, CDR2 SYDVKM. The CDR3 is 15 amino acids. Losses at the gene ends were 3 bases for V and 7 bases for J; bases not matched to a gene: 8. The CDR3 DNA reads as TGTGCCAGCAGTTTCGGTGCGGGAGTGCTCGGGGAGCTGTTTTTT. This gives the protein CASSFGAGVLGELFF. The complete variable domain, with remaining parts taken from reference TRBV28 and TRBJ2-2, reads DVKVTQSSRYLVKRTGEKVFLECVQDMDHENMFWYRQDPGLGLRLIYFSYDVKMKEKGDIPEGYSVSREKKERFSLILESASTNQTSMYLCASSFGAGVLGELFFGEGSRLTVL.

The V call is TRBV2, the J call TRBJ1-2, with D hard to call. Trimming stripped 1 base from V and 2 bases from J, with 8 bases between. The V gene's germline CDR1 is SNHLY and CDR2 FYNNEI. The CDR3 runs to 14 residues. This CDR3 is CASSEGQSNYGYTF. In DNA, the CDR3 is TGTGCCAGCAGTGAAGGGCAGAGCAACTATGGCTACACCTTC.

The chain is built from TRBV2 and TRBJ1-2; 7 bases line up with TRBD1. The CDR3 is made up of 14 amino acids. Trimming cost V 7 bases and J 4 bases; bases outside gene matches: 9. Germline-derived CDR1 and CDR2 are SNHLY and FYNNEI. CDR3 residues: CASKTTGSPYGYTF. DNA for the CDR3: TGTGCCAGCAAGACGACAGGGTCTCCCTATGGCTACACCTTC. Drawing the rest from reference TRBV2 and TRBJ1-2, the complete variable domain is EPEVTQTPSHQVTQMGQEVILRCVPISNHLYFYWYRQILGQKVEFLVSFYNNEISEKSEIFDDQFSVERPDGSNFTLKIRSTKLEDSAMYFCASKTTGSPYGYTFGSGTRLTVV.

The J gene is TRBJ1-4, the V gene TRBV18; TRBD1 matches 8 bases. There are 13 residues in the CDR3. With V trimmed by 4 bases and J by 8 bases, 3 bases remained unmatched. CDR1 and CDR2 from the germline V gene are KGHSH and LQKENI. CDR3 sequence: CASSLAGGEKLFF. In DNA form, the CDR3 reads TGTGCCAGCTCACTGGCAGGGGGCGAAAAACTGTTTTTT.

CDR3 DNA: TGTGCCAGCAATGGTGGGGAGGGGTATTCACCCCTCCACTTT. Translation: CASNGGEGYSPLHF. The gene calls are TRBV6-6 and TRBJ1-6, with TRBD1 as a possible D gene (5 bases). Trimming left V 7 bases short and J 8 bases short, with 15 bases between. This CDR3 contains 14 residues. Germline V gene data show CDR1 as MNHNY and CDR2 as SVGAGI (reference sequence).

The gene calls are TRBV4-1 and TRBJ2-7; 8 bases fit TRBD1. The J segment lost 3 bases and the V segment lost 0 bases, leaving 7 bases of the junction unmatched. The germline gives CDR1 MGHRA, CDR2 YSYEKL. This CDR3 spans 16 amino acids. CDR3 region: CASSQDWGTGLYEQYF. As DNA, the CDR3 is TGCGCCAGCAGCCAAGATTGGGGGACAGGACTCTACGAGCAGTACTTC.

The rearrangement uses TRBV28 and TRBJ2-2; 7 nucleotides line up with TRBD2. The CDR3 covers 14 residues. Trimming removed 6 bases from V and 0 bases from J; junction bases left unmatched: 1. Per the germline V gene, CDR1 is MDHEN and CDR2 is SYDVKM. CDR3 coding DNA: TGTGCCAGCAGGCGGGAGACGAACACCGGGGAGCTGTTTTTT. This sequence encodes CASRRETNTGELFF. Full variable domain (rest looked up from reference TRBV28 and TRBJ2-2): DVKVTQSSRYLVKRTGEKVFLECVQDMDHENMFWYRQDPGLGLRLIYFSYDVKMKEKGDIPEGYSVSREKKERFSLILESASTNQTSMYLCASRRETNTGELFFGEGSRLTVL.

The chain carries TRBV7-9 and TRBJ2-5, with 7 bases matching TRBD1. CDR3 length equals 16 residues. J gave up 4 bases and V 5 bases, and 13 bases lay outside the gene matches. The germline V gene has CDR1 SEHNR and CDR2 FQNEAQ (reference sequence). This chain's CDR3 is CASSLRQGFMGETQYF. CDR3 DNA: TGTGCCAGCAGCCTCCGACAGGGTTTCATGGGAGAGACCCAGTACTTC.

The table lists this clone with a count of one. The V gene is TRBV7-2, the J gene TRBJ2-7; TRBD1 aligns across 7 bases. This CDR3 is 17 amino acids long. J was trimmed by 0 bases and V by 5 bases; bases with no gene match: 13. Looked up from germline, CDR1 is SGHTA and CDR2 is FQGNSA. This chain's CDR3 is CASSRQTGLFGSYEQYF. As DNA, the CDR3 is TGTGCCAGCAGCCGGCAGACAGGGTTGTTTGGCTCCTACGAGCAGTACTTC.

This clone has a single count. This rearrangement joins TRBV18 to TRBJ1-1, with 7 bases aligning to TRBD1. CDR3 size: 19 residues. The trim removed 1 base at V and 5 bases at J, leaving 19 bases unmatched. Germline assignment: CDR1 KGHSH and CDR2 LQKENI. The CDR3: CASSPLELSLGGYGTEAFF. In DNA form, the CDR3 reads TGTGCCAGCTCACCACTCGAATTAAGCTTAGGGGGCTATGGGACTGAAGCTTTCTTT. Complete variable domain (other parts from reference TRBV18 and TRBJ1-1): NAGVMQNPRHLVRRRGQEARLRCSPMKGHSHVYWYRQLPEEGLKFMVYLQKENIIDESGMPKERFSAEFPKEGPSILRIQQVVRGDSAAYFCASSPLELSLGGYGTEAFFGQGTRLTVV.

The J gene is TRBJ2-6, the V gene TRBV18, with D perhaps matching TRBD2 (5 bases). Germline-derived CDR1 and CDR2 are KGHSH and LQKENI. This CDR3 is 16 amino acids long. The V gene lost 1 base and the J gene lost 0 bases, with 7 bases spanning the gap. CDR3 nucleotides: TGTGCCAGCTCACCACAGGGAGCCTCTGGGGCCAACGTCCTGACTTTC. Translated, it gives CASSPQGASGANVLTF.

V usage is TRBV19 and J usage is TRBJ1-1; TRBD1 matches 7 bases. In germline, CDR1 is LNHDA, CDR2 SQIVND (reference sequence). J gave up 1 base and V 7 bases, and 6 bases lay outside the gene matches. This CDR3 is built from 14 residues. The CDR3: CASTLQGGNTEAFF. The CDR3 region has the DNA TGTGCCAGTACCCTTCAGGGGGGGAACACTGAAGCTTTCTTT.

Only a few counts were recorded for this clone. This chain connects TRBV4-1 to TRBJ1-2; D not certain. The CDR3 loop spans 14 amino acids. The germline CDR1 and CDR2 sequences are MGHRA and YSYEKL. V was shortened by 2 bases and J by 2 bases, with 9 bases between the two germline ends. This chain's CDR3 is CASSQPDGNYGYTF. In nucleotides, the CDR3 is TGCGCCAGCAGCCAACCCGACGGCAACTATGGCTACACCTTC.

This rearrangement joins TRBV18 to TRBJ1-6, with D possibly TRBD1 on 5 matching bases. The germline V gene has CDR1 KGHSH and CDR2 LQKENI. CDR3 size: 16 residues. V lost 2 bases to trimming and J lost 9 bases, with 17 bases between them. CDR3 in DNA: TGTGCCAGCTCACCAAGGGGTTATAAACTCCTTTCACCCCTCCACTTT. Translating it yields CASSPRGYKLLSPLHF.

The chain has TRBV4-2 and TRBJ2-1; 9 positions match TRBD2. Germline CDR1 LGHNA, CDR2 YNFKEQ. The CDR3 has 19 amino acids. V lost 4 bases to trimming and J lost 7 bases; unmatched junction nucleotides: 20. CDR3 coding DNA: TGTGCCAGCAGCCGCCCTCCTCTGGCGGGAGGGCCAGGAGGGAATGAGCAGTTCTTC. This gives the protein CASSRPPLAGGPGGNEQFF.

This clone was detected a few times. The chain carries TRBV28 and TRBJ2-2; TRBD1 agrees at 9 bases. Germline CDR1 is MDHEN and CDR2 is SYDVKM. The V and J ends lost 6 bases and 0 bases, in that order; junction bases with no gene match: 14. The CDR3 is 19 amino acids. CDR3 in amino acids: CASRPAGTGSSTNTGELFF. CDR3 DNA: TGTGCCAGCAGACCCGCCGGGACAGGGAGTTCAACGAACACCGGGGAGCTGTTTTTT.

About this clone: At one of its ends the junction is not consistent with the germline gene, which may arise from a read error. The rearrangement links TRBV4-3 to TRBJ1-6; tentative D call: TRBD1 (6 bases). This CDR3 region has 18 residues. Germline V gene lookup returns CDR1 LGHNA and CDR2 YSLEER. The CDR3, as DNA: TGCGCCCGCAGCCACGCCCGGGCGGGGGGGGCAACTAATTCACCCCTCCACTTT. Its translation is CARSHARAGGATNSPLHF.